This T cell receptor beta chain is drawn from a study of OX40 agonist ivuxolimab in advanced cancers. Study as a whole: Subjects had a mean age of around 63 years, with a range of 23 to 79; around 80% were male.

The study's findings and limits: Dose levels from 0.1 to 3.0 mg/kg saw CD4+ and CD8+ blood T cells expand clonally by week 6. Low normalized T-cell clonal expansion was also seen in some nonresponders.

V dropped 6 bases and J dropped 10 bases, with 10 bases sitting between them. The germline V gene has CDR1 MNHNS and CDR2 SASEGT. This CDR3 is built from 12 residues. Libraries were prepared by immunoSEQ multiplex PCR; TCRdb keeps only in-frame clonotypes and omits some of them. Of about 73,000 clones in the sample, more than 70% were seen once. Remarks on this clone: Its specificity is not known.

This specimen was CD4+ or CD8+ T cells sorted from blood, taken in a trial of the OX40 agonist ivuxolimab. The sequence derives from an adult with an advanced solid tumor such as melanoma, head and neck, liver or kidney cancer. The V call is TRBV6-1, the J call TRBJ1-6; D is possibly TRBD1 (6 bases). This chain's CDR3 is CASRDSNSPLHF. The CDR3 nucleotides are TGTGCCAGCAGGGACAGTAACTCACCCCTCCACTTT.